This TCR beta chain was sequenced during a study of T cells in Graves' hyperthyroidism and ophthalmopathy (dated by TCRdb to the late 2010s). The study in broad terms: To identify TCR V-J signatures that set the groups apart, the researchers used a discovery cohort of 90 to 100 patients, made up of roughly 45 with Graves' ophthalmopathy and 57 with stable Graves' hyperthyroidism. Once sampling was done, hyperthyroidism patients were given methimazole at a starting dose of 30 mg daily, whereas ophthalmopathy patients were given high-dose intravenous methylprednisolone. The paper describes TCR Vbeta CDR3 sequencing of some 130 peripheral blood samples, made up of under 50 ophthalmopathy patients, more than 70 hyperthyroidism patients and some 17 progressor patients. Whether ophthalmopathy could be predicted prospectively was tested in an independent validation cohort made up of fewer than 20 hyperthyroidism patients plus 17 patients who later progressed to ophthalmopathy. In roughly six Graves' hyperthyroidism patients, the study also compared T-cell repertoires from thyroid tissue with T-cell repertoires from blood. For training and testing, the roughly 93 patients in the discovery cohort were randomly divided in a 7:3 ratio.

Amplification of TCR beta CDR3 regions was carried out from RNA transcripts. A first-round RT-PCR of the TCR CDR3 used the HTBI primer set with the Qiagen OneStep RT-PCR kit. Libraries were constructed in a second round of multiplex PCR, after which size selection and purification were performed. Paired-end sequencing of the libraries was performed with 100 bp reads on an Illumina HiSeq2000. As for the original processing: Raw data were processed with SOAPnuke, discarding reads with adapters, uncalled bases, mean Phred below 15, or no exact constant-primer or identifier match. COPE v1.2.5 was used to merge high-quality paired reads, and clonotypes were defined as unique nucleotide sequences. MiTCR v1.1 was used to align the clonotypes against IMGT TRBV, TRBD and TRBJ reference segments. Analysis was restricted to V-J combinations with a frequency above 0.0001, which covered approximately 99% of repertoires. The TCS score was defined as the ratio of F50 (clonal expansion) to E x V (chaos), calculated using BLOSUM62-based TCRdist between CDR3 peptides within each V-J. Welch's t-statistics and random forest reduced several hundred V-J features to 13, which were used in a naive Bayes classifier (R e1071). Thyroid-blood repertoire similarity was quantified with the Morisita-Horn index. The public reads were quality trimmed at Q25 with fastp and then assembled into clones with MiXCR by TCRdb, keeping productive beta chains. Each record represents a unique CDR3 protein, reported with the most common genes and DNA among its rows. The authors' filters were not applied to this entry. Recorded for this sample are almost 600,000 distinct CDR3 sequences; about 43% of them occurred a single time. About 8% of the sample lies in the top ten.

This clonotype was found many times. It lacks a known antigen. The sample holds no much larger clone one base away, and base qualities are not on file. A patient counted as having stable Graves' hyperthyroidism if no progression to ophthalmopathy occurred over 18 months of follow-up. Hyperthyroidism patients were newly diagnosed, had a disease duration of under 2 months, and were aged 18 to 65 years. Any patient with an uncontrolled infection, another autoimmune disease, pregnancy or lactation was excluded. Diagnoses relied on clinical symptoms, serum thyroxine and TRAb, thyroid ultrasound and orbital computed tomography. Trizol reagent was used to extract total RNA, and RNA quality was then checked on an Agilent 2100 Bioanalyzer. The paper's findings and limits, for the study overall: No statistical method was used to fix the sample size in advance, and group allocation was not hidden from the investigators. In validation, the model predicted progression to ophthalmopathy with around 71% sensitivity and approximately 74% specificity, a median of about 6 months before onset. A 13 V-J signature model separated ophthalmopathy from stable hyperthyroidism, with 87.88% sensitivity and 81.08% specificity in cross-validation and 80%/75% in testing. Most expanded thyroid clonotypes (frequency above 0.001) were also found in blood, which suggests that blood repertoires may mirror thyroid immune responses.

The TCR originated in a woman younger than 35 with Graves' hyperthyroidism. Sequenced input: peripheral blood or thyroid tissue (not recorded which).

CDR3 protein: CASSDGGGGSDEQYF. The nucleotides are TGTGCCAGCAGTGACGGGGGAGGGGGCTCGGACGAGCAGTACTTC. The V gene is TRBV6-6 and the J gene is TRBJ2-7; the D segment is perhaps TRBD1 or TRBD2, each sharing 7 matched bases. V gives up 5 bases and J gives up 5 bases, and the segment between their germline ends measures 19 bases. Its CDR3 holds 15 amino acids, cysteine through phenylalanine. This entry keeps only the CDR3 DNA: 45 bases, framed from base 1. Reading the germline V gene (reference sequence) gives CDR1 MNHNY and CDR2 SVGAGI.